These T cell receptor beta chains were read from a single sample in a study of chemoradiotherapy in HPV16-positive cancers. The table came from immunoSEQ multiplex PCR; TCRdb's copy has only in-frame clones and leaves some out. The sample shows nearly 35,000 clones, about nine tenths of them seen only once. The source material was blood, sampled from a patient who underwent chemoradiotherapy. The receptors shown here come from a human donor with HPV-associated anogenital cancer. The CDR3 runs from the conserved cysteine through the conserved F or W. A D gene is named only where the DNA matches it firmly. Size is omitted from some rows. Given values are once, few, many or a class for expanded clones.

clone size,D gene,V gene,J gene,CDR3 protein,CDR3 DNA
once,TRBD1,TRBV9,TRBJ1-2,CASSVNVRTGGMSYGYTF,TGTGCCAGCAGCGTTAACGTTAGGACAGGCGGTATGAGCTATGGCTACACCTTC
.,.,TRBV5-1,TRBJ2-2,CASSLGSITGELFF,TGCGCCAGCAGCTTGGGCAGTATCACCGGGGAGCTGTTTTTT
.,TRBD1,TRBV7-3,TRBJ2-5,CASSQGQFPPETQYF,TGTGCCAGCAGCCAGGGACAGTTTCCTCCAGAGACCCAGTACTTC
.,.,TRBV12-5,TRBJ1-1,CASGLGSGGLEAFF,TGTGCTAGTGGTTTGGGGAGTGGAGGCCTTGAAGCTTTCTTT
once,.,TRBV7-9,TRBJ1-4,CASSLVSAGNEKLFF,TGTGCCAGCAGCTTAGTCTCGGCGGGGAACGAAAAACTGTTTTTT
.,TRBD1,TRBV23-1,TRBJ1-1,CASSQSIGQGATEAFF,TGCGCCAGCAGTCAATCGATCGGACAGGGGGCAACTGAAGCTTTCTTT
.,.,TRBV7-9,TRBJ2-3,CASSTRPEDTQYF,TGTGCCAGCAGCACACGACCCGAGGATACGCAGTATTTT
.,TRBD2,TRBV7-7,TRBJ2-2,CASSASGGAPGELFF,TGTGCTAGCAGCGCCAGCGGGGGGGCCCCCGGGGAGCTGTTTTTT
.,.,TRBV5-1,TRBJ1-2,CASSLARDGYTF,TGCGCCAGCAGCTTGGCCAGGGATGGCTACACCTTC
.,.,TRBV7-3,TRBJ1-1,CASSLGQYDTEAFF,TGTGCCAGCAGCTTAGGTCAGTATGACACTGAAGCTTTCTTT
.,.,TRBV28,TRBJ1-6,CASSYSVAVNSPLHF,TGTGCCAGCAGTTATTCGGTGGCGGTTAATTCACCCCTCCACTTT
.,.,TRBV7-2,TRBJ1-2,CASSFGRDRGYTF,TGTGCCAGCAGCTTCGGCAGGGATCGTGGCTACACCTTC
.,.,TRBV23-1,TRBJ2-3,CASSQAGGSKSRDTQYF,TGCGCCAGCAGTCAGGCGGGTGGGTCAAAGAGTAGGGATACGCAGTATTTT
.,.,TRBV7-8,TRBJ2-5,CASSQLMETQYF,TGTGCCAGCAGCCAGTTGATGGAGACCCAGTACTTC
.,.,TRBV10-1,TRBJ1-4,CASSESNEGPGGKLFF,TGCGCCAGCAGTGAGTCGAATGAGGGGCCCGGTGGAAAACTGTTTTTT
.,TRBD2,TRBV7-9,TRBJ2-3,CASSPPGLVRLTQYF,TGTGCCAGCAGCCCACCTGGACTAGTTCGCCTTACGCAGTATTTT
.,TRBD2,TRBV4-2,TRBJ2-2,CASSQEAGGVGELFF,TGTGCCAGCAGCCAAGAAGCGGGGGGGGTCGGGGAGCTGTTTTTT
.,TRBD2,TRBV7-2,TRBJ2-3,CASSLELAGGEAQYF,TGTGCCAGCAGCTTAGAACTAGCGGGGGGCGAAGCGCAGTATTTT
.,TRBD2,TRBV6-1,TRBJ2-5,CATHQRGVSQETQYF,TGTGCCACCCACCAGCGGGGGGTCTCCCAAGAGACCCAGTACTTC
.,TRBD2,TRBV7-7,TRBJ2-5,CASSLAGVPYQETQYF,TGTGCTAGCAGCTTAGCGGGGGTCCCGTACCAAGAGACCCAGTACTTC
.,.,TRBV7-9,TRBJ2-5,CASSLPAQETQYF,TGTGCCAGCAGCTTGCCGGCACAAGAGACCCAGTACTTC
once,TRBD1,TRBV7-2,TRBJ2-3,CASSLVPTGTTDTQYF,TGTGCCAGCAGCTTAGTACCGACAGGGACGACAGATACGCAGTATTTT
.,.,TRBV5-5,TRBJ1-6,CASSLASQGNSPLHF,TGTGCCAGCAGCTTGGCCAGTCAGGGGAATTCACCCCTCCACTTT
.,.,TRBV5-1,TRBJ1-2,CASSLAEGNYGYTF,TGCGCCAGCAGCTTGGCCGAGGGGAACTATGGCTACACCTTC
.,.,TRBV9,TRBJ1-1,CASSFQSHSTEAFF,TGTGCCAGCAGCTTTCAGAGCCATAGCACTGAAGCTTTCTTT
.,.,TRBV10-3,TRBJ2-1,CAISDTLVSYNEQFF,TGTGCCATCAGTGACACCCTCGTCTCCTACAATGAGCAGTTCTTC
.,TRBD1,TRBV5-1,TRBJ2-7,CASSLAPGGGYEQYF,TGCGCCAGCAGCTTGGCTCCAGGGGGCGGCTACGAGCAGTACTTC
.,.,TRBV4-1,TRBJ1-6,CASSRSGRGYNSPLHF,TGCGCCAGCAGCCGGAGTGGGAGGGGGTATAATTCACCCCTCCACTTT
.,.,TRBV7-8,TRBJ2-3,CASSSTDPDTQYF,TGTGCCAGCAGTTCAACTGACCCAGATACGCAGTATTTT
.,.,TRBV5-4,TRBJ1-1,CASRATLVRGNTEAFF,TGTGCCAGCAGGGCGACCTTGGTCCGGGGGAACACTGAAGCTTTCTTT
.,TRBD2,TRBV2,TRBJ2-1,CASTTRLLAGATGSYNEQFF,TGTGCCAGCACCACACGGCTGCTAGCGGGGGCCACGGGTTCCTACAATGAGCAGTTCTTC
.,TRBD1,TRBV5-6,TRBJ1-1,CASSLLGTGGTEAFF,TGTGCCAGCAGCTTGTTAGGGACAGGGGGCACTGAAGCTTTCTTT
.,TRBD1,TRBV6-1,TRBJ1-5,CASSASGTAGYQPQHF,TGTGCCAGCAGTGCGTCCGGGACAGCCGGGTACCAGCCCCAGCATTTT
.,TRBD1,TRBV6-5,TRBJ1-5,CASNRGDSNQPQHF,TGTGCCAGCAACAGGGGAGATAGCAATCAGCCCCAGCATTTT
.,TRBD1,TRBV19,TRBJ1-1,CASSGGQALNTEAFF,TGTGCCAGTAGTGGGGGACAGGCGTTGAACACTGAAGCTTTCTTT
.,.,TRBV7-6,TRBJ1-1,CASSEVIEAFF,TGTGCCAGCAGCGAAGTCATTGAAGCTTTCTTT
.,.,TRBV6-4,TRBJ2-2,CASSVAGTGELFF,TGTGCCAGCAGTGTAGCCGGTACCGGGGAGCTGTTTTTT
.,TRBD2,TRBV27,TRBJ2-2,CASSLRQGGSDTGELFF,TGTGCCAGCAGTTTACGGCAGGGAGGGAGCGACACCGGGGAGCTGTTTTTT
.,.,TRBV5-1,TRBJ1-4,CASSLGDTYLSDEKLFF,TGCGCCAGCAGCTTGGGGGACACCTATTTATCGGATGAAAAACTGTTTTTT
.,TRBD1,TRBV4-1,TRBJ1-2,CASSQELPDRGLGYTF,TGCGCCAGCAGCCAAGAACTCCCCGACAGGGGGCTCGGCTACACCTTC
.,.,TRBV7-9,TRBJ1-2,CASSLMARGLGYGYTF,TGTGCCAGCAGCTTAATGGCGCGGGGGCTAGGGTATGGCTACACCTTC
.,.,TRBV18,TRBJ1-2,CASSQQTGTSYGYTF,TGTGCCAGCTCACAACAGACAGGAACCTCCTATGGCTACACCTTC
.,.,TRBV6-1,TRBJ1-2,CASSVGSYYYGYTF,TGTGCCAGCAGTGTCGGCAGTTACTACTATGGCTACACCTTC
.,.,TRBV7-7,TRBJ1-5,CASSFPRNRTANNQPQHF,TGTGCTAGCAGCTTCCCCCGCAACCGGACAGCTAATAATCAGCCCCAGCATTTT
.,.,TRBV5-1,TRBJ1-6,CASSLRQGRYNSPLHF,TGCGCCAGCAGCTTGCGGCAGGGGAGATATAATTCACCCCTCCACTTT
.,TRBD2,TRBV29-1,TRBJ2-7,CSVAPFSGGAYEQYF,TGCAGCGTCGCTCCTTTCAGCGGGGGGGCGTACGAGCAGTACTTC
.,TRBD1,TRBV30,TRBJ2-1,CAWSKGQAYNEQFF,TGTGCCTGGAGTAAAGGACAGGCCTACAATGAGCAGTTCTTC
.,TRBD1,TRBV5-6,TRBJ2-7,CASSFYRGQEQYF,TGTGCCAGCAGTTTCTACAGGGGGCAGGAGCAGTACTTC